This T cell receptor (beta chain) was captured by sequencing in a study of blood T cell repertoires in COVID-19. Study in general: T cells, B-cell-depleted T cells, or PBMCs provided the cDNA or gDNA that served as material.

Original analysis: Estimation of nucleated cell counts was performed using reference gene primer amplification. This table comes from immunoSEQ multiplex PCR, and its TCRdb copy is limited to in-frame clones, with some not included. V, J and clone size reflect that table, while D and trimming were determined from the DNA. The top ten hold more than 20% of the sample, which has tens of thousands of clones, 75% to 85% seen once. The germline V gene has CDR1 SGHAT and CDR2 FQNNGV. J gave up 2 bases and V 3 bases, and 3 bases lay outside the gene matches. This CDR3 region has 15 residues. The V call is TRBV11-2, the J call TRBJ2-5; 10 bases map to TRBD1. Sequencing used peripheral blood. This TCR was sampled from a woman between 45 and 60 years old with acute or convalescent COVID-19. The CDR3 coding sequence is TGTGCCAGCAGCTTCGACAGGGGGCTTCAAGAGACCCAGTACTTC. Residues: CASSFDRGLQETQYF.